The 20 T cell receptor beta chains below come from one sample, sequenced in a study of cytomegalovirus exposure and HLA in healthy donors. Libraries were prepared by immunoSEQ multiplex PCR; TCRdb keeps only in-frame clonotypes and omits some of them. The sample lists around 260,000 clones, 80% to 95% occurring once. Sequenced material: PBMCs. These receptors came from a woman aged 25 to 39 in good health and CMV-seronegative.

This chain's CDR3 is CASSEISAGGTQFF. CDR3 nucleotides: TGTGCCAGCAGTGAAATCTCAGCGGGAGGGACCCAGTTCTTC. The chain couples TRBV2 to TRBJ2-1; 10 bases line up with TRBD2. The germline gives CDR1 SNHLY, CDR2 FYNNEI. Unmatched junction bases numbered 8, after V lost 2 bases and J lost 13 bases. This CDR3 region has 14 residues.

The chain recombines TRBV19 with TRBJ2-1; D is perhaps TRBD1 or TRBD2 (6 bases each). Germline values: CDR1 LNHDA, CDR2 SQIVND (reference sequence). This CDR3 contains 13 residues. Trimming removed 7 bases from V and 9 bases from J, with 16 bases in between. The CDR3 nucleotides are TGTGCCAGTACCCAACTACAGGGAGGTGAGCAGTTCTTC. It specifies CASTQLQGGEQFF.

The chain carries TRBV7-3 and TRBJ2-1, with 10 bases matching TRBD2. The CDR3 loop spans 15 amino acids. CDR1 and CDR2 (germline): SGHTA, FQGTGA. The V segment lost 4 bases and the J segment 5 bases; nucleotides outside the gene matches: 5. The CDR3 nucleotides read TGTGCCAGCAGCTCGGGGACTAGCGCTCACAATGAGCAGTTCTTC. It is translated as CASSSGTSAHNEQFF.

The chain uses TRBV11-2 and TRBJ2-1; D gene uncertain. From germline, CDR1 is SGHAT and CDR2 FQNNGV. V was trimmed by 7 bases and J by 4 bases, leaving 14 bases between them. The CDR3 has 14 residues. CDR3 bases: TGTGCCAGCACCCGCGGAACGGCTTACAATGAGCAGTTCTTC. Its protein product is CASTRGTAYNEQFF.

The chain is built from TRBV19 and TRBJ2-7; TRBD1 matches 10 bases. This CDR3 is built from 15 residues. CDR1 and CDR2 from the germline V gene are LNHDA and SQIVND (reference sequence). After removal of 6 bases from V and 2 bases from J, the junction contained 7 bases not matched to a gene. The CDR3: CASSGRTGGTYEQYF. The CDR3 coding sequence is TGTGCCAGTAGCGGGAGGACAGGGGGGACCTACGAGCAGTACTTC.

The CDR3 loop is CASSYRGETQYF. As DNA, the CDR3 is TGTGCCAGCAGTTACCGGGGAGAGACCCAGTACTTC. The V call is TRBV7-7, the J call TRBJ2-5; weak D call: TRBD2 (5 bases). The CDR3 loop spans 12 amino acids. Per the germline V gene, CDR1 is SSHAT and CDR2 is FNYEAQ (reference sequence). Trimming stripped 6 bases from V and 4 bases from J, with 9 bases between.

The rearrangement links TRBV7-3 to TRBJ2-1; 11 nucleotides align to TRBD2. From germline, CDR1 is SGHTA and CDR2 FQGTGA. V dropped 4 bases and J dropped 3; count of bases not matched to a gene: 2. CDR3 length: 15 residues. The CDR3 sequence: CASSSGTSGYNEQFF. The CDR3 region has the DNA TGTGCCAGCAGCTCCGGGACTAGCGGCTACAATGAGCAGTTCTTC.

The chain links TRBV6-1 to TRBJ2-7; the D gene is possibly TRBD2 (5 bases). V lost 5 bases and J 1 base, leaving 9 bases between the germline ends. The CDR3 length is 13 residues. Looked up from germline, CDR1 is MNHNS and CDR2 is SASEGT. The CDR3 is CASSPGISYEQYF. CDR3 bases: TGTGCCAGCAGTCCCGGGATTTCCTACGAGCAGTACTTC.

This rearrangement joins TRBV6-1 to TRBJ1-2; TRBD1 is a possible D gene (6 bases). There are 17 residues in the CDR3. Deletions cut 2 bases from V and 6 bases from J, with 22 bases between. Germline loops: CDR1 MNHNS, CDR2 SASEGT. CDR3 nucleotide sequence: TGTGCCAGCAGTGAAATGTTTAGGATGACAGGCCTGAATGGCTACACCTTC. Encoded protein: CASSEMFRMTGLNGYTF.

CDR3 in amino acids: CASSPGTGGNQPQHF. CDR3 nucleotides: TGTGCCAGCAGCCCAGGGACAGGGGGAAATCAGCCCCAGCATTTT. The chain is built from TRBV28 and TRBJ1-5; 11 nucleotides align to TRBD1. Germline V CDR1 and CDR2: MDHEN, SYDVKM. The length of the CDR3 is 15 residues. V shed 6 bases and J 4 bases; nucleotides not matched to a gene: 5. The full variable domain, in which reference TRBV28 and TRBJ1-5 provide the parts outside the CDR3, is DVKVTQSSRYLVKRTGEKVFLECVQDMDHENMFWYRQDPGLGLRLIYFSYDVKMKEKGDIPEGYSVSREKKERFSLILESASTNQTSMYLCASSPGTGGNQPQHFGDGTRLSIL.

V gene TRBV13 combines with J gene TRBJ2-1; 9 bases match TRBD1. This CDR3 region has 15 residues. In germline, CDR1 is PRHDT, CDR2 FYEKMQ (reference sequence). The J segment lost 6 bases and the V segment lost 1 base, leaving 4 bases of the junction unmatched. CDR3 nucleotide sequence: TGTGCCAGCAGCTTAGACAGGGGGCGAGGCAATGAGCAGTTCTTC. It yields the protein CASSLDRGRGNEQFF.

The rearrangement uses TRBV5-1 and TRBJ2-1, with 7 bases lining up with TRBD2. The germline gives CDR1 SGHRS, CDR2 YFSETQ. The CDR3 totals 14 residues. V shed 4 bases, J shed 8 bases, and the junction held 9 bases outside the gene matches. The CDR3 nucleotides are TGCGCCAGCAGCCCGGGACTACATGCATATGAGCAGTTCTTC. It specifies CASSPGLHAYEQFF.

V usage is TRBV6-6 and J usage is TRBJ1-5; 7 nucleotides line up with TRBD1. The junction had 2 bases not matched to a gene; V was cut back by 0 bases and J by 0 bases. Germline CDR1 and CDR2: MNHNY and SVGAGI (reference sequence). This CDR3 region has 16 residues. The CDR3 sequence is CASSYSGQYSNQPQHF. The CDR3, as DNA: TGTGCCAGCAGTTACTCGGGACAGTATAGCAATCAGCCCCAGCATTTT.

This chain connects TRBV5-6 to TRBJ2-7; the match to TRBD2 covers 9 bases. J gave up 3 bases and V 4 bases, and 5 bases lay outside the gene matches. The CDR3 loop spans 14 amino acids. Germline V lookup: CDR1 SGHDT, CDR2 YYEEEE. CDR3 residues: CASSPGTSFYEQYF. The CDR3 DNA is TGTGCCAGCAGCCCCGGGACTAGCTTCTACGAGCAGTACTTC.

This rearrangement joins TRBV4-1 to TRBJ2-3, with D unresolved. CDR1 MGHRA and CDR2 YSYEKL come from the germline V gene. Trimming cost V 1 base and J 3 bases, with 8 bases left between them. The CDR3 has 14 amino acids. CDR3 loop: CASSQVGGTDTQYF. Here the CDR3 DNA reads TGCGCCAGCAGCCAAGTAGGTGGAACAGATACGCAGTATTTT.

The CDR3 loop is CASSLGTGPSYF. The CDR3 DNA is TGTGCCAGCAGCTTAGGAACAGGGCCTTCGTACTTC. The chain carries TRBV7-9 and TRBJ2-7; a possible D gene is TRBD1 (6 bases). Germline CDR1 is SEHNR and CDR2 is FQNEAQ (reference sequence). The V and J ends lost 1 base and 12 bases respectively, with 13 bases between them. This CDR3 contains 12 residues.

The CDR3 sequence is CAWSLPTGANQPQHF. CDR3 in DNA: TGTGCCTGGAGCCTACCGACAGGGGCAAATCAGCCCCAGCATTTT. J is TRBJ1-5 and V is TRBV30; TRBD1 aligns across 8 bases. V dropped 3 bases and J dropped 4; count of bases not matched to a gene: 8. Looked up from germline, CDR1 is GTSNPN and CDR2 is SVGIG (reference sequence). CDR3 length equals 15 residues. The full variable domain, completed using reference TRBV30 and TRBJ1-5, is SQTIHQWPATLVQPVGSPLSLECTVEGTSNPNLYWYRQAAGRGLQLLFYSVGIGQISSEVPQNLSASRPQDRQFILSSKKLLLSDSGFYLCAWSLPTGANQPQHFGDGTRLSIL.

This chain links TRBV28 with TRBJ2-3, with D perhaps TRBD1 (6 bases). V lost 3 bases to trimming and J lost 3 bases, with 16 bases between them. This CDR3 is 16 amino acids long. From germline, CDR1 is MDHEN and CDR2 SYDVKM. CDR3 coding DNA: TGTGCCAGCAGTTTTGACAGGCGTGCTGGGACAGATACGCAGTATTTT. It yields the protein CASSFDRRAGTDTQYF.

The chain recombines TRBV5-6 with TRBJ2-2, with a weak D call TRBD1 (6 bases). Deletions cut 0 bases from V and 6 bases from J, with 12 bases between. CDR3 length: 15 residues. Per germline, CDR1 SGHDT and CDR2 YYEEEE. The CDR3 DNA is TGTGCCAGCAGCTTGGTTCCAGGGGTTGCCGGGGAGCTGTTTTTT. Amino acids: CASSLVPGVAGELFF.

The rearrangement joins TRBV7-6 to TRBJ2-2; a possible D gene is TRBD2 (5 bases). Germline values: CDR1 SGHVS, CDR2 FNYEAQ. V dropped 5 bases and J dropped 4 bases, with 14 bases sitting between them. CDR3 length: 15 amino acids. The CDR3 is CASSPTSSSTGELFF. Written as DNA, the CDR3 is TGTGCCAGCAGCCCAACTAGTAGTAGCACCGGGGAGCTGTTTTTT.